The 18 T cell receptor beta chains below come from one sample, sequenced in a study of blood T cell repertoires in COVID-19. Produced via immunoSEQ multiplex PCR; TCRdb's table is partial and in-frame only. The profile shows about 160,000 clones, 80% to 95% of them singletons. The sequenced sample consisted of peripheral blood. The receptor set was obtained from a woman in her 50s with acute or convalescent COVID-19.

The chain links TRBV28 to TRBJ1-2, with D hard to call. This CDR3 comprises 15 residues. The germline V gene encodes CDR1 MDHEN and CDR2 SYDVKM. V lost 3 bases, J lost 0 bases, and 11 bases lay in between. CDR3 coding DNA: TGTGCCAGCAGTTTTCACTCCGAACCTAACTATGGCTACACCTTC. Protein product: CASSFHSEPNYGYTF.

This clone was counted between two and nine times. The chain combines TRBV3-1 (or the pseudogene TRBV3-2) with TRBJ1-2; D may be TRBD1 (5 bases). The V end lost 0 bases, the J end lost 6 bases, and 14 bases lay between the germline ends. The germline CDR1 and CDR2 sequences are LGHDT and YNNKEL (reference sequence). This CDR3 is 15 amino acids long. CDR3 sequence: CASSQDLGQWDGYTF. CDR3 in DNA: TGTGCCAGCAGCCAAGATCTGGGGCAGTGGGATGGCTACACCTTC.

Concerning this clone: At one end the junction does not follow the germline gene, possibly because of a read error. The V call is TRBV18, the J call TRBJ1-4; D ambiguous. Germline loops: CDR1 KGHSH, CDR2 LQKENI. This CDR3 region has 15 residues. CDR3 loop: CASSPMGRPNEKLFF. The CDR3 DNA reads TGTGCCAGCTCACCTATGGGCCGCCCTAACGAAAAACTGTTTTTT.

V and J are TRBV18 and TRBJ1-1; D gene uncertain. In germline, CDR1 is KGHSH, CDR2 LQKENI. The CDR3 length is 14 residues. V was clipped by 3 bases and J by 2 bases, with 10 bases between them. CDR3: CASSPQATNTEAFF. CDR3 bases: TGTGCCAGCTCACCGCAGGCTACTAACACTGAAGCTTTCTTT.

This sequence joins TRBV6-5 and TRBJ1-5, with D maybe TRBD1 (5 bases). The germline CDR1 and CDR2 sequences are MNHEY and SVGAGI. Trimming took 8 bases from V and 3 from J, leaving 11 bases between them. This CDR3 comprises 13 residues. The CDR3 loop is CASETGTNQPQHF. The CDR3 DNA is TGTGCCAGCGAAACAGGTACCAATCAGCCCCAGCATTTT.

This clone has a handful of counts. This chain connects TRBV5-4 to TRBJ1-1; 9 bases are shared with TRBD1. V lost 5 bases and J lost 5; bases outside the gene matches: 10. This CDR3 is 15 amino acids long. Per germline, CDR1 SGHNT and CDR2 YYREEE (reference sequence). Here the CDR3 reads CASRGLGQGGTEAFF. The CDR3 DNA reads TGTGCCAGCAGGGGACTGGGACAGGGAGGGACTGAAGCTTTCTTT.

CDR3 bases: TGTGCCAGCAGTTACTACGGGGGGGACGAGCAGTACTTC. Translating gives CASSYYGGDEQYF. The J gene is TRBJ2-7, the V gene TRBV6-2 or TRBV6-3; 8 nucleotides align to TRBD2. V gave up 1 base and J gave up 5 bases; unmatched junction bases: 1. In germline, CDR1 is MNHEY, CDR2 SVGEGT. This CDR3 has 13 amino acids.

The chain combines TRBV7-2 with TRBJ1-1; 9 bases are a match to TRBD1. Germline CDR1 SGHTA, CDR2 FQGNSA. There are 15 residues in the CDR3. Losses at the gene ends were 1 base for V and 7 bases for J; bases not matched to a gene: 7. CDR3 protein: CASSLGTGAKVEAFF. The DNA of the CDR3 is TGTGCCAGCAGCTTAGGGACAGGGGCGAAGGTTGAAGCTTTCTTT.

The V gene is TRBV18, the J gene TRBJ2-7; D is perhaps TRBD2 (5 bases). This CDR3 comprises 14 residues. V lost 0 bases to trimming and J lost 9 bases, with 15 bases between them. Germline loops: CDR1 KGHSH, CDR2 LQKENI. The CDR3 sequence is CASSPPATPAGQYF. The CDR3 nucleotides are TGTGCCAGCTCACCACCGGCGACCCCCGCGGGGCAGTACTTC.

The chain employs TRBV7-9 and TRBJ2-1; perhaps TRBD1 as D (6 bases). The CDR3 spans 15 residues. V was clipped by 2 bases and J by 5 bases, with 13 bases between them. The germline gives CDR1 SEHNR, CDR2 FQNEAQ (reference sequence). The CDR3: CASSLRVRGNNEQFF. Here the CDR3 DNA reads TGTGCCAGCAGCTTAAGGGTCAGGGGAAACAATGAGCAGTTCTTC.

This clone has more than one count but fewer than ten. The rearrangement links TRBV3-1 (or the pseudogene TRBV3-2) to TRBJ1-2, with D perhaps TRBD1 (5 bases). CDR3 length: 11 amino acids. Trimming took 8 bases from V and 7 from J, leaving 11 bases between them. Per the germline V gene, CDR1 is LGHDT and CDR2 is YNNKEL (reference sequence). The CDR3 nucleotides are TGTGCCAGCGGCCCAGGGCTTGGCTACACCTTC. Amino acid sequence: CASGPGLGYTF.

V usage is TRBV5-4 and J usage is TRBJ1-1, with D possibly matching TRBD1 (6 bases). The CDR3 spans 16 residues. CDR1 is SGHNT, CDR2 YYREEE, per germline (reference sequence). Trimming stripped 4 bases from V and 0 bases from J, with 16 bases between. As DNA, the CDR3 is TGTGCCAGCAGCCCTTTTGACAGGAACATGAACACTGAAGCTTTCTTT. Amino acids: CASSPFDRNMNTEAFF. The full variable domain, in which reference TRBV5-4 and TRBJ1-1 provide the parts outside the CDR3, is ETGVTQSPTHLIKTRGQQVTLRCSSQSGHNTVSWYQQALGQGPQFIFQYYREEENGRGNFPPRFSGLQFPNYSSELNVNALELDDSALYLCASSPFDRNMNTEAFFGQGTRLTVV.

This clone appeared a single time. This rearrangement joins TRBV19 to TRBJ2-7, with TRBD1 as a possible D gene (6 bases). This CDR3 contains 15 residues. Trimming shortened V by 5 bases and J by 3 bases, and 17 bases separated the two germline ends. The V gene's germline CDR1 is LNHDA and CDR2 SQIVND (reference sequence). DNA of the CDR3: TGTGCCAGTAGTCCCGGGACAAAGGTCAGCTACGAGCAGTACTTC. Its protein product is CASSPGTKVSYEQYF.

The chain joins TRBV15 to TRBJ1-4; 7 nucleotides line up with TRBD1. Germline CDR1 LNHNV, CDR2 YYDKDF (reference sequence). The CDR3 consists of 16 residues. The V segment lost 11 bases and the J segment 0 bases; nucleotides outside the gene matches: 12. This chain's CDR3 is CAVGDSEHTTNEKLFF. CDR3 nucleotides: TGTGCCGTCGGGGACAGCGAGCATACAACTAATGAAAAACTGTTTTTT.

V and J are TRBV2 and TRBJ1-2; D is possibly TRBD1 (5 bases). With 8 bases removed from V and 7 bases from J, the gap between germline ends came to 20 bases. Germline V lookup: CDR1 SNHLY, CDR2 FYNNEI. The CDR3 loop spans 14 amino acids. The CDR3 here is CASAESVRVSGYTF. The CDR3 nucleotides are TGTGCCAGCGCCGAAAGTGTCAGGGTCTCTGGCTACACCTTC.

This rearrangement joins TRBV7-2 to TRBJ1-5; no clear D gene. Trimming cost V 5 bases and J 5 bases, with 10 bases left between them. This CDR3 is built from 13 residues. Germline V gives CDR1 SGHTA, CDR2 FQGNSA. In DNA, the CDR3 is TGTGCCAGCAGCCCATTACGAGATCAGCCCCAGCATTTT. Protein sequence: CASSPLRDQPQHF.

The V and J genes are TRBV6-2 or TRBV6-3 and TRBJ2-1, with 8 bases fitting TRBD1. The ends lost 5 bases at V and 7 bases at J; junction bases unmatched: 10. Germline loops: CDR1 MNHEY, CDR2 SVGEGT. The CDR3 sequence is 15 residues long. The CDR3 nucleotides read TGTGCCAGCAGTCTTGGACAGGGCCGGGGGAATGAGCAGTTCTTC. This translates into CASSLGQGRGNEQFF.

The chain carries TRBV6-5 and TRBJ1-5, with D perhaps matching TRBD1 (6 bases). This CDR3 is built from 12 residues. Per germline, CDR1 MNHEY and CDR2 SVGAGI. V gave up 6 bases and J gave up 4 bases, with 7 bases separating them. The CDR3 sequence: CASSQGNQPQHF. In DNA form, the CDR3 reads TGTGCCAGCAGCCAGGGGAATCAGCCCCAGCATTTT.